These T cell receptor beta chains were read from a single sample in a study of blood T cells in healthy people across ages. In TCRdb, the 5' RACE reads were re-called with MiXCR into one record per CDR3 protein. The sample records approximately 800,000 distinct CDR3 sequences, roughly 60% being singletons. Sequencing input: blood. The receptor set was obtained from a man aged 25-45 years in good health. CDR3s include the opening cysteine and the closing phenylalanine or tryptophan. Each record gives: J gene, D gene, clone size, V gene, CDR3 DNA, CDR3 protein. A D gene is named only where the DNA matches it firmly. Part of the rows lack a size; the others show once, few, many or a class for expanded clones.

J: TRBJ2-5
D: .
size: .
V: TRBV28
DNA: TGTGCCAGCAGCGCCGACTGGCTGGAGGGTGAGACCCAGTACTTC
CDR3: CASSADWLEGETQYF

J: TRBJ2-7
D: TRBD2
size: .
V: TRBV30
DNA: TGTGCCTGGTCTCCGGGACTAAACTCCTACGAGCAGTACTTC
CDR3: CAWSPGLNSYEQYF

J: TRBJ1-2
D: .
size: .
V: TRBV4-3
DNA: TGCGCCAGCAGCCATCTCCCAGGGGAAGGCTACACCTTC
CDR3: CASSHLPGEGYTF

J: TRBJ2-7
D: TRBD2
size: once
V: TRBV4-2
DNA: TGTGCCAGCAGCCACCATAGCGGGGGGCGATTAGACAATGAGCAGTACTTC
CDR3: CASSHHSGGRLDNEQYF

J: TRBJ1-2
D: TRBD1
size: once
V: TRBV7-2
DNA: TGTGCCAGCAGCTTGAGAAACCACAGGGGTGGCTACACCTTC
CDR3: CASSLRNHRGGYTF

J: TRBJ2-7
D: TRBD1
size: .
V: TRBV2
DNA: TGTGCCAGCAGGGCCGGGACAGGCTACGAGCAGTACTTC
CDR3: CASRAGTGYEQYF

J: TRBJ2-3
D: TRBD2
size: .
V: TRBV6-6
DNA: TGTGCCAGCAGTCACAGCGGGGGGGCCCGTGGAACAGATACGCAGTATTTT
CDR3: CASSHSGGARGTDTQYF

J: TRBJ2-3
D: TRBD2
size: few
V: TRBV4-2
DNA: TGTGCCAGCAGCCAAGATCTAGCGGGGGGGGATACGCAGTATTTT
CDR3: CASSQDLAGGDTQYF

J: TRBJ2-5
D: TRBD2
size: .
V: TRBV27
DNA: TGTGCCAGCACCCGACTAGCGGGGCAAGAGACCCAGTACTTC
CDR3: CASTRLAGQETQYF

J: TRBJ2-1
D: .
size: .
V: TRBV20-1
DNA: TGCAGTGCTAGTGGGGCGGCGAGCTCCTACAATGAGCAGTTCTTC
CDR3: CSASGAASSYNEQFF

J: TRBJ2-1
D: .
size: few
V: TRBV4-2
DNA: TGTGCCAGCAGCCAGGACAGAAGCAATGAGCAGTTCTTC
CDR3: CASSQDRSNEQFF

J: TRBJ1-2
D: .
size: .
V: TRBV28
DNA: TGTGCCAGCAGTTTCACCTCCTATGGCTACACCTTC
CDR3: CASSFTSYGYTF

J: TRBJ2-4
D: .
size: once
V: TRBV6-5
DNA: TGTGCCAGCAGTCCCGCGGGGTACAGGCAGTACTTC
CDR3: CASSPAGYRQYF

J: TRBJ1-2
D: .
size: .
V: TRBV6-2/TRBV6-3
DNA: TGTGCCAGCAGAACCCACAGGTCGGGGGTCTATGGCCACACCTTC
CDR3: CASRTHRSGVYGHTF

J: TRBJ2-7
D: .
size: few
V: TRBV6-2/TRBV6-3
DNA: TGTGCCAGCAGTTACGGGCAGGACAGCTCCTACGAGCAGTACTTC
CDR3: CASSYGQDSSYEQYF

J: TRBJ2-4
D: .
size: few
V: TRBV29-1
DNA: TGCAGCGTTGTTAGCACTCCACCGGCCAAAAACATTCAGTACTTC
CDR3: CSVVSTPPAKNIQYF

J: TRBJ2-3
D: TRBD2
size: many
V: TRBV5-1
DNA: TGCGCCAGCAGCCACGGACTAGCGGGGGGGCGGAGCACAGATACGCAGTATTTT
CDR3: CASSHGLAGGRSTDTQYF

J: TRBJ1-2
D: .
size: .
V: TRBV7-2
DNA: TGTGCCAGCAGCCTCGGGACAAAGTATGGCTACACCTTC
CDR3: CASSLGTKYGYTF

J: TRBJ1-4
D: .
size: .
V: TRBV6-6
DNA: TGTGCCAGCAACGCCCTTGCAACTAATGAAAAACTGTTTTTT
CDR3: CASNALATNEKLFF

J: TRBJ2-7
D: TRBD2
size: .
V: TRBV7-2
DNA: TGTGCCAGCAGCTTAGTAGGACTAGCGGGGAGCGAGCAGTACTTC
CDR3: CASSLVGLAGSEQYF

J: TRBJ2-7
D: TRBD2
size: .
V: TRBV11-1
DNA: TGTGCCAGCAGCATAAGGCGGGAGCCCTACGAGCAGTACTTC
CDR3: CASSIRREPYEQYF

J: TRBJ2-7
D: .
size: few
V: TRBV9
DNA: TGTGCCAGCAGCGTAGGTATAGGGGGGTACGAGCAGTACTTC
CDR3: CASSVGIGGYEQYF

J: TRBJ1-6
D: .
size: .
V: TRBV7-2
DNA: TGTGCCAGCAGTACAAGCTGGGGAAATTCACCCCTCCACTTT
CDR3: CASSTSWGNSPLHF

J: TRBJ1-5
D: TRBD1
size: .
V: TRBV27
DNA: TGTGCCAGCAGTGCATCGAGACAGGGTTCTCAGCCCCAGCATTTT
CDR3: CASSASRQGSQPQHF

J: TRBJ2-1
D: TRBD2
size: .
V: TRBV28
DNA: TGTGCCAGCAGTCCCATTAGGGGCGGGGGGGCTCGTAATGAGCAGTTCTTC
CDR3: CASSPIRGGGARNEQFF

J: TRBJ1-2
D: .
size: few
V: TRBV25-1
DNA: TGTGCCAGCAGCCCACACCCGCAGGGATACTATGGCTACACCTTC
CDR3: CASSPHPQGYYGYTF

J: TRBJ2-7
D: .
size: .
V: TRBV5-1
DNA: TGCGCCAGCAGCTGGGAAACCGACACTATCTACGAGCAGTACTTC
CDR3: CASSWETDTIYEQYF

J: TRBJ2-7
D: .
size: few
V: TRBV5-6
DNA: TGTGCCAGCAGCCCCCGCGACCCCGGTTCCTACGAGCAGTACTTC
CDR3: CASSPRDPGSYEQYF

J: TRBJ2-1
D: .
size: .
V: TRBV9
DNA: TGTGCCAGCAGCGGACCGGGACGGGGGGCGGGGAATGAGCAGTTCTTC
CDR3: CASSGPGRGAGNEQFF

J: TRBJ2-7
D: .
size: .
V: TRBV6-6
DNA: TGTGCCAGCAGTTTCCCATCGAGCTCCTACGAGCAGTACTTC
CDR3: CASSFPSSSYEQYF

J: TRBJ2-2
D: .
size: .
V: TRBV7-3
DNA: TGTGCCAGCAGCCCGTATAACACCGGGGAGCTGTTTTTT
CDR3: CASSPYNTGELFF

J: TRBJ2-4
D: TRBD1
size: .
V: TRBV2
DNA: TGTGCTACCGGACAGGGACTCACCAAAAACATTCAGTACTTC
CDR3: CATGQGLTKNIQYF

J: TRBJ2-5
D: .
size: .
V: TRBV4-2
DNA: TGTGCCAGCAGCCAAGGGTTGTCGACCGGGTCTTGGGAAGAGACCCAGTACTTC
CDR3: CASSQGLSTGSWEETQYF

J: TRBJ2-1
D: .
size: few
V: TRBV27
DNA: TGTGCCAGCAGTTCTTTGGGGGAGCAGTTCTTC
CDR3: CASSSLGEQFF

J: TRBJ1-6
D: .
size: .
V: TRBV20-1
DNA: TGCAGTGCTCCGGGACAAGTAAATTCACCCCTCCACTTT
CDR3: CSAPGQVNSPLHF

J: TRBJ2-4
D: TRBD1
size: once
V: TRBV27
DNA: TGTGCCAGCAGTGACAGGGGATGGGCCAAAAACATTCAGTACTTC
CDR3: CASSDRGWAKNIQYF

J: TRBJ2-7
D: .
size: few
V: TRBV7-2
DNA: TGTGCCAGCAGCTCCGTAGGCGTCGGGTACGAGCAGTACTTC
CDR3: CASSSVGVGYEQYF

J: TRBJ2-5
D: .
size: .
V: TRBV7-2
DNA: TGTGCCAGCAGCTTTTCAGGGACCGAGACCCAGTACTTC
CDR3: CASSFSGTETQYF

J: TRBJ1-5
D: .
size: .
V: TRBV12-3/TRBV12-4
DNA: TGTGCCAGCACCGCAGAGAATAGCAATCAGCCCCAGCATTTT
CDR3: CASTAENSNQPQHF

J: TRBJ2-1
D: .
size: .
V: TRBV4-3
DNA: TGCGCCAGCGGACATGATAGCTCCTACAATGAGCAGTTCTTC
CDR3: CASGHDSSYNEQFF

J: TRBJ1-2
D: .
size: .
V: TRBV9
DNA: TGTGCCAGCAGCCTTCAGGGTTCGCCTAACTATGGCTACACCTTC
CDR3: CASSLQGSPNYGYTF

J: TRBJ2-7
D: TRBD1
size: few
V: TRBV7-2
DNA: TGTGCCAGCAGCTACGGACAGGGGCCGTACGAGCAGTACTTC
CDR3: CASSYGQGPYEQYF

J: TRBJ2-5
D: TRBD1
size: once
V: TRBV5-5
DNA: TGTGCCAGCAGCTTGGTAGGCAGGGGGTCGAATGAGCAGTACTTC
CDR3: CASSLVGRGSNEQYF

J: TRBJ1-2
D: .
size: .
V: TRBV6-5
DNA: TGTGCCAGCAGCCCCCGAGACAAGAGGGGCTACACCTTC
CDR3: CASSPRDKRGYTF

J: TRBJ2-7
D: TRBD2
size: many
V: TRBV5-1
DNA: TGTGCCAGCAGCCGAACTAGCGGGGGCTACGAGCAGTACTTC
CDR3: CASSRTSGGYEQYF

J: TRBJ2-3
D: TRBD2
size: .
V: TRBV20-1
DNA: TGCAGTGCTAGAGGGGGGTTTGCGGGAGAGGGAGATACGCAGTATTTT
CDR3: CSARGGFAGEGDTQYF

J: TRBJ2-1
D: .
size: .
V: TRBV6-2/TRBV6-3
DNA: TGTGCCAGCAGTTACTCGTGGCGGGGCCTCCAGGATGAGCAGTTCTTC
CDR3: CASSYSWRGLQDEQFF

J: TRBJ2-7
D: TRBD1
size: .
V: TRBV7-9
DNA: TGTGCCAGCAGTTTAGACAGGGTCCTCGACGAGCAGTACTTC
CDR3: CASSLDRVLDEQYF

J: TRBJ1-1
D: .
size: .
V: TRBV14
DNA: TGTGCCAGCAGCCCCACTTTATTACCTATCGTCCACACTGAAGCTTTCTTT
CDR3: CASSPTLLPIVHTEAFF

J: TRBJ2-7
D: .
size: many
V: TRBV6-5
DNA: TGTGCCAGCAGTTACCCTGGGACAAGCGAGCAGTACTTC
CDR3: CASSYPGTSEQYF

J: TRBJ1-2
D: .
size: few
V: TRBV29-1
DNA: TGCAGCGCTGGGGGGGGCAGCGGGCAGACTAACTATGGCTACACCTTC
CDR3: CSAGGGSGQTNYGYTF